The 17 T cell receptor beta chains reported below all come from one sample, sequenced in a study of T cells in Graves' hyperthyroidism and ophthalmopathy. The CDR3 regions of TCR beta were amplified from RNA transcripts. The HTBI primer set was used in a first-round RT-PCR of the TCR CDR3. TCRdb re-called the multiplex PCR reads with MiXCR, one entry per CDR3 protein. The data contain under 450,000 distinct CDR3 sequences, roughly 14% of them singletons. The sample consisted of blood. The receptor set was obtained from a woman under 30 with Graves' hyperthyroidism.

This clonotype was found many times. V is TRBV5-6 and J is TRBJ1-6; no definite D call. V was cut by 4 bases and J by 9 bases, with 20 bases left in between. The CDR3 sequence is 16 residues long. CDR1 and CDR2 (germline): SGHDT, YYEEEE. This chain's CDR3 is CASSQAGRRGLSPLHF. CDR3 coding DNA: TGTGCCAGCAGCCAAGCGGGAAGGAGAGGACTTTCACCCCTCCACTTT.

This rearrangement joins TRBV3-1 to TRBJ1-6; a weak D match, TRBD1 (5 bases). CDR3 length equals 15 residues. Germline V gene sequence: CDR1 LGHDT, CDR2 YNNKEL (reference sequence). The ends were cut back, 0 bases at V and 9 bases at J, with 12 bases in the middle. The CDR3 DNA is TGTGCCAGCAGCCAAGAGCAGGGTCCTGGTTCACCCCTCCACTTT. Translated: CASSQEQGPGSPLHF.

Concerning this clonotype: The junction and the germline gene differ at one end; a read error may be behind it. The rearrangement links TRBV2 to TRBJ2-7, with TRBD2 matching over 14 bases. The CDR3 length is 18 residues. CDR1 is SNHLY and CDR2 is FYNNEI in the germline V gene. The CDR3 sequence is CASSGGTSGSYSSYGQYF. The DNA of the CDR3 is TGTGCCAGCAGTGGCGGGACTAGCGGGAGTTACAGCTCCTACGGGCAGTACTTC.

This clonotype has at least ten counts. The chain recombines TRBV20-1 with TRBJ2-1, with D possibly called TRBD1 or TRBD2 (5 bases each). Trimming left V 6 bases short and J 8 bases short, with 17 bases between. Germline V gives CDR1 DFQATT, CDR2 SNEGSKA (reference sequence). The CDR3 extends over 13 amino acids. Here the CDR3 DNA reads TGCAGTGCCTGGTCCTCAGGGAGAGATGAGCAGTTCTTC. Translated: CSAWSSGRDEQFF.

The sample holds many counts of this clonotype. The chain is built from TRBV28 and TRBJ2-5; 7 positions agree with TRBD2. The germline gives CDR1 MDHEN, CDR2 SYDVKM. J lost 2 bases, V lost 6 bases, and 6 bases had no gene match. CDR3 length: 14 amino acids. In nucleotides, the CDR3 is TGTGCCAGCAGGGGGACTACTTTTCAAGAGACCCAGTACTTC. Its translation is CASRGTTFQETQYF.

This clonotype was counted at least ten times. This chain joins TRBV7-2 and TRBJ2-5; 7 bases map to TRBD1. Germline V gives CDR1 SGHTA, CDR2 FQGNSA. V gave up 0 bases and J gave up 1 base; unmatched junction bases: 2. CDR3 length: 15 amino acids. The CDR3 loop reads CASSLAPGGQETQYF. As DNA, the CDR3 is TGTGCCAGCAGCTTAGCGCCAGGGGGCCAAGAGACCCAGTACTTC.

This clonotype showed up just a few times. The V call is TRBV7-6, the J call TRBJ2-7; tentatively, D is TRBD2 (6 bases). This CDR3 has 17 amino acids. The V end lost 5 bases, the J end lost 0 bases, and 20 bases lay between the germline ends. CDR1 and CDR2 from the germline V gene are SGHVS and FNYEAQ. CDR3 sequence: CASSPRTGLLFSYEQYF. In DNA, the CDR3 is TGTGCCAGCAGCCCAAGAACGGGACTTCTGTTCTCCTACGAGCAGTACTTC.

This clonotype was observed at least ten times. The rearrangement uses TRBV3-1 and TRBJ2-5; possible D gene TRBD2, 5 bases. Trimming took off 9 bases at V and 4 bases at J, with 6 bases between the two ends. Looked up from germline, CDR1 is LGHDT and CDR2 is YNNKEL (reference sequence). The CDR3 sequence is 10 residues long. CDR3 residues: CASGLETQYF. DNA of the CDR3: TGTGCCAGTGGACTAGAGACCCAGTACTTC.

At least ten counts were recorded for this clonotype. The V call is TRBV5-1, the J call TRBJ2-7; D unclear. The CDR3 sequence is 15 residues long. From germline, CDR1 is SGHRS and CDR2 YFSETQ. Trimming left V 5 bases short and J 2 bases short, with 17 bases between. The CDR3 region is CASSPGRSQPYEQYF. The CDR3 nucleotides read TGCGCCAGCAGTCCCGGACGTAGCCAACCCTACGAGCAGTACTTC.

This clonotype has at least ten counts. The chain links TRBV7-2 to TRBJ1-3; TRBD1 matches at 8 bases. The CDR3 runs 17 residues. V shed 2 bases and J 4 bases; nucleotides not matched to a gene: 10. Germline V lookup: CDR1 SGHTA, CDR2 FQGNSA. CDR3 loop: CASSLSAGQGYGNTIYF. DNA of the CDR3: TGTGCCAGCAGCTTATCGGCAGGACAGGGCTACGGAAACACCATATATTTT.

There are a few counts of this clonotype. The rearrangement joins TRBV19 to TRBJ1-2, with 9 bases matching TRBD1. This CDR3 has 15 amino acids. V was clipped by 2 bases and J by 4 bases; unmatched bases: 5. From germline, CDR1 is LNHDA and CDR2 SQIVND (reference sequence). DNA for the CDR3: TGTGCCAGTAGTATAACCTCGACAGGGGGCTATGGCTACACCTTC. Amino acid sequence: CASSITSTGGYGYTF.

On this clonotype itself: A much larger clonotype is one base distant, so this may be a read error. The chain is built from TRBV28 and TRBJ1-4, with D maybe TRBD1 (6 bases). The CDR3 consists of 14 residues. Germline CDR1 MDHEN, CDR2 SYDVKM. CDR3 region: CASGLQGTNEKLFF. For the CDR3, the DNA is TGTGCCAGCGGTTTACAGGGCACTAATGAAAAACTGTTTTTT.

This clonotype was counted many times. This chain uses TRBV20-1 with TRBJ2-1; D uncertain. Germline V gene lookup returns CDR1 DFQATT and CDR2 SNEGSKA (reference sequence). V was trimmed by 3 bases and J by 12 bases, leaving 12 bases between them. The CDR3 consists of 11 residues. The CDR3 DNA reads TGCAGTGCTAGGGGTCTCGGCGGGCAGTTCTTC. Its translation is CSARGLGGQFF.

This clonotype was counted many times. CDR3 nucleotides: TGTGCCAGCAGCACCGGCGGGAGCGGGTACGAGCAGTACTTC. This gives the protein CASSTGGSGYEQYF. This rearrangement joins TRBV6-1 to TRBJ2-7, with TRBD2 matching over 7 bases. V trimming: 6 bases; J trimming: 4 bases; junction bases outside the gene matches: 9. Germline V gene data show CDR1 as MNHNS and CDR2 as SASEGT. This CDR3 is 14 amino acids long.

This clonotype was detected ten times or more. This chain connects TRBV3-1 to TRBJ2-1; the D gene is possibly TRBD1 (5 bases). V was cut by 3 bases and J by 4 bases, with 13 bases left in between. Germline V lookup: CDR1 LGHDT, CDR2 YNNKEL (reference sequence). The CDR3 has 15 residues. Here the CDR3 DNA reads TGTGCCAGCAGCCAGGGGCGTCGACTTTACAATGAGCAGTTCTTC. This codes for CASSQGRRLYNEQFF.

This clonotype was recorded at least ten times. The CDR3 spells CASSGGWSEQFF. The DNA for the CDR3 is TGTGCCAGCAGCGGTGGGTGGAGTGAGCAGTTCTTC. This chain connects TRBV2 to TRBJ2-1; D ambiguous. The CDR3 loop spans 12 amino acids. Germline CDR1 is SNHLY and CDR2 is FYNNEI. Deletions cut 6 bases from V and 9 bases from J, with 12 bases between.

This chain uses TRBV11-2 with TRBJ2-2; D ambiguous. This CDR3 is 17 amino acids long. Trimming cost V 5 bases and J 1 base, with 17 bases left between them. In germline, CDR1 is SGHAT, CDR2 FQNNGV. CDR3 sequence reads: CASSQSNWEENTGELFF. CDR3 coding DNA: TGTGCCAGCAGCCAATCGAACTGGGAAGAGAACACCGGGGAGCTGTTTTTT.